The entry that follows covers one T cell receptor (beta chain) sequence. The antigen is unknown. UMI-tagged 5'RACE template switching yielded the TCR beta cDNA. TCRdb re-analyzed the 5' RACE reads; it lists each CDR3 protein once, without DNA. Seen in this sample are 300,000 to 450,000 distinct CDR3 sequences; the ten most common clones hold around 5.2%. The sample belongs to a study of T cells expressing NK-cell markers. Study-wide background: Among eight sequenced donors, seven carried HCMV seropositivity while one was seronegative.

Study results and caveats: No clear determination of HCMV specificity was made for expanded NKG2C+ T cell clones. Of the CD8+ T cell pool in about 6 donors, about 1.0-8% was accounted for by dominant NKG2C+ clonotypes.

The length of the CDR3 is 14 residues. Germline CDR1 reads MNHNS; CDR2 reads SASEGT. Sequenced input: blood T cells: a sorted CD56 or NKG2C T cell subset, CD4+ or CD8+ T cells, or bulk PBMC T cells (not recorded which). The TCR originated in a man aged 18-75 years in good health. The genes are TRBV6-1 and TRBJ2-5; absent DNA, TCRdb's TRBD1 call cannot be checked. CDR3 amino acids: CASSEVTLRGTQYF.